The present T cell receptor beta chain was sequenced within a study of control samples from healthy donors and cancer patients. Measured with immunoSEQ multiplex PCR; TCRdb has only the in-frame clones, and not every one. The table has 130,000 to 150,000 clones, about nine tenths seen once. Material: blood. The sequence was obtained from a man aged 25 to 40 in good health.

CDR3 amino acids: CASSRTGYEQYF. The CDR3 DNA sequence: TGTGCCAGCAGCCGGACCGGCTACGAGCAGTACTTC. This chain joins TRBV3-1 (or the pseudogene TRBV3-2) and TRBJ2-7; D unclear. The V gene lost 4 bases and the J gene lost 3 bases, with 7 bases spanning the gap. The V gene's germline CDR1 is LGHDT and CDR2 YNNKEL (reference sequence). The CDR3 length is 12 residues.